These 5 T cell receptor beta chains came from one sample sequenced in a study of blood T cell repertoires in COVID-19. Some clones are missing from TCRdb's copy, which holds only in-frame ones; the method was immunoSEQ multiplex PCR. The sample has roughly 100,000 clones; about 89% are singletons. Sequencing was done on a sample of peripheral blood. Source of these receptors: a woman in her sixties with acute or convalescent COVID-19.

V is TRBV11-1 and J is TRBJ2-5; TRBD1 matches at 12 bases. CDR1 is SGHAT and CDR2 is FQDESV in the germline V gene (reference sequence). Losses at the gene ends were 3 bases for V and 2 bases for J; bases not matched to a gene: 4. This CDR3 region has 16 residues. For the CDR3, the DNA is TGTGCCAGCAGCTTGGGGACAGGGGGCAATCAAGAGACCCAGTACTTC. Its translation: CASSLGTGGNQETQYF.

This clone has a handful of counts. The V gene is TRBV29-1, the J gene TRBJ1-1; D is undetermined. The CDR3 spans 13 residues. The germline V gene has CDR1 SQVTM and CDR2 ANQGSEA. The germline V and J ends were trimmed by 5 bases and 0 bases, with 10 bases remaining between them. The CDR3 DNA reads TGCAGCGTTCGCACAGACATGAACACTGAAGCTTTCTTT. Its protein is CSVRTDMNTEAFF. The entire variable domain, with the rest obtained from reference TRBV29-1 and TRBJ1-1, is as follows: SAVISQKPSRDICQRGTSLTIQCQVDSQVTMMFWYRQQPGQSLTLIATANQGSEATYESGFVIDKFPISRPNLTFSTLTVSNMSPEDSSIYLCSVRTDMNTEAFFGQGTRLTVV.

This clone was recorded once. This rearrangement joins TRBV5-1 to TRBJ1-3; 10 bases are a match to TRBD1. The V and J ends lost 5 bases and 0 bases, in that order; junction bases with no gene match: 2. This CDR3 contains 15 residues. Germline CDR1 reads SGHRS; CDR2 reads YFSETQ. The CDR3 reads CASRRDRGSGNTIYF. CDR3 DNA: TGCGCCAGCAGGCGGGACAGGGGCTCTGGAAACACCATATATTTT.

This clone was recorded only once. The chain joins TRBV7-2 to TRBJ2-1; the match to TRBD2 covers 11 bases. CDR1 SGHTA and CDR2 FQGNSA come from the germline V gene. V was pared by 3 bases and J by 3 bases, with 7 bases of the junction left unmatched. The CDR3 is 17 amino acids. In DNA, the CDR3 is TGTGCCAGCAGCTTTCGAACCGGGACTAGCGGCTACAATGAGCAGTTCTTC. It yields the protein CASSFRTGTSGYNEQFF.

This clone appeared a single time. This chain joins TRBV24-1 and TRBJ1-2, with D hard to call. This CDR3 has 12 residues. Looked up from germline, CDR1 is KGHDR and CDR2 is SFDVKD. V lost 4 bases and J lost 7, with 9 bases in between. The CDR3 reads CATSEFGGGYTF. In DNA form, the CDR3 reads TGTGCCACCAGTGAGTTTGGCGGTGGCTACACCTTC.